This T cell receptor (beta chain) was profiled in a study of cytomegalovirus exposure and HLA in healthy donors. Primers: 60 Vbeta forward and 13 Jbeta reverse. Only in-frame clones appear in the TCRdb table, and some are missing; sequencing was by immunoSEQ multiplex PCR. The sample has 50,000 to 65,000 clones; around 75% are singletons. The CDR3 is made up of 12 amino acids. The germline CDR1 and CDR2 sequences are SQVTM and ANQGSEA. After removal of 6 bases from V and 4 bases from J, the junction contained 3 bases not matched to a gene. The rearrangement joins TRBV29-1 to TRBJ2-3, with TRBD2 matching over 8 bases. This receptor was obtained from a man aged 50 to 59 in good health and CMV-seropositive. Sequencing was done on a sample of PBMCs. The CDR3 loop is CSVRAGADTQYF. The CDR3 nucleotides are TGCAGCGTGAGAGCGGGAGCAGATACGCAGTATTTT.